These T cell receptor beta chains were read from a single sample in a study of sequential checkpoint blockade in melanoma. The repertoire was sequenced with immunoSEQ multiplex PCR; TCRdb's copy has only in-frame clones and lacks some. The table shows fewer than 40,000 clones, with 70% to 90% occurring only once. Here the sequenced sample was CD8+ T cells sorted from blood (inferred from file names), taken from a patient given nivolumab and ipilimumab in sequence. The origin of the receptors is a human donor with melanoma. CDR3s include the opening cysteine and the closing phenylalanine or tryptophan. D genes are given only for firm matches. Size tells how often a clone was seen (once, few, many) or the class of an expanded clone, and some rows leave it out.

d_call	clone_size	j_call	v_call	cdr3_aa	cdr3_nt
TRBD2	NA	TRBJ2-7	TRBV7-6	CASSPGTSGGYEQYF	TGTGCCAGCAGCCCCGGGACTAGCGGGGGGTACGAGCAGTACTTC
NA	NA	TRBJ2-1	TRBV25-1	CASSEEGSSYNEQFF	TGTGCCAGCAGTGAGGAGGGAAGCTCCTACAATGAGCAGTTCTTC
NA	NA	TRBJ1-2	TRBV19	CASILTGADYGYTF	TGTGCCAGTATTCTTACGGGTGCGGACTATGGCTACACCTTC
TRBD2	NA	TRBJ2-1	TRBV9	CASSLEGSGRDEQFF	TGTGCCAGCAGCCTCGAGGGAAGCGGGAGGGATGAGCAGTTCTTC
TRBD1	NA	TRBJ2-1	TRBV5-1	CASSMGQGARNEQFF	TGCGCCAGCAGCATGGGACAGGGGGCGAGGAATGAGCAGTTCTTC
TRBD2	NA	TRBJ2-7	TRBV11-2	CASSSGGDEQYF	TGTGCCAGCAGCTCCGGGGGGGACGAGCAGTACTTC
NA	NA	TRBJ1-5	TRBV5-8	CASSLIGGSNQPQHF	TGTGCCAGCAGCTTGATCGGGGGGAGCAATCAGCCCCAGCATTTT
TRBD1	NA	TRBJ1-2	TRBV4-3	CASSQVPGGVHGYTF	TGCGCCAGCAGCCAAGTCCCAGGGGGCGTTCATGGCTACACCTTC
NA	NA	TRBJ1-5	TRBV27	CASSFQTNQPQHF	TGTGCCAGCAGTTTTCAAACTAATCAGCCCCAGCATTTT
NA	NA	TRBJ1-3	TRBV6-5	CASSIYSGNTIYF	TGTGCCAGCAGTATATACTCTGGAAACACCATATATTTT
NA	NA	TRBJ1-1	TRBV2	CASSEMGLLNTEAFF	TGTGCCAGCAGTGAAATGGGCCTTCTGAACACTGAAGCTTTCTTT
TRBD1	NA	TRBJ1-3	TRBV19	CASSEGQGSGNTIYF	TGTGCCAGTAGTGAGGGACAGGGGTCTGGAAACACCATATATTTT
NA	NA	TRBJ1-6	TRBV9	CASSPPPGYSPLHF	TGTGCCAGCAGCCCCCCTCCGGGGTATTCACCCCTCCACTTT
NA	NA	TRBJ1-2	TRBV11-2	CASSFPGRVNYGYTF	TGTGCCAGCAGCTTCCCCGGCAGGGTGAACTATGGCTACACCTTC
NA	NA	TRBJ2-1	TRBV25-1	CASSELVTGDEQFF	TGTGCCAGCAGTGAATTGGTTACCGGGGATGAGCAGTTCTTC
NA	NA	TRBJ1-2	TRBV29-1	CSVADSPGYTF	TGCAGCGTTGCGGACAGTCCGGGCTACACCTTC
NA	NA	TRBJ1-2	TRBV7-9	CASSLGGMSGYTF	TGTGCCAGCAGCTTGGGGGGTATGAGTGGCTACACCTTC
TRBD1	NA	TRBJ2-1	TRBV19	CASSIGQGGSYNEQFF	TGTGCCAGTAGTATAGGACAGGGGGGCTCCTACAATGAGCAGTTCTTC
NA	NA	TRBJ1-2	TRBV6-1	CASSQDEAVDYGYTF	TGTGCCAGCAGTCAAGATGAGGCCGTGGACTATGGCTACACCTTC
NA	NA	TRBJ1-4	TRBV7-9	CASSLVRGAEKLFF	TGTGCCAGCAGCTTAGTACGCGGGGCTGAAAAACTGTTTTTT
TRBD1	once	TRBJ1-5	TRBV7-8	CASSLAVGTGTFSNQPQHF	TGTGCCAGCAGCTTAGCGGTCGGGACAGGGACCTTTAGCAATCAGCCCCAGCATTTT
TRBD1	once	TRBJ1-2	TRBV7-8	CASSLYQGADYGYTF	TGTGCCAGCAGCTTATATCAGGGGGCGGACTATGGCTACACCTTC
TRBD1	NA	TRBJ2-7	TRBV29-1	CSVSGTGFSYEQYF	TGCAGCGTTTCCGGGACAGGGTTCTCCTACGAGCAGTACTTC
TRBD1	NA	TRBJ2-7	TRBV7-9	CASSTTTGYYEQYF	TGTGCCAGCAGCACTACGACAGGGTATTACGAGCAGTACTTC
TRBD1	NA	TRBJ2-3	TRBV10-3	CAISEGQGADTQYF	TGTGCCATCAGTGAGGGACAGGGAGCCGATACGCAGTATTTT
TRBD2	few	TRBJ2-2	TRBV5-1	CASRSLAGTGELFF	TGCGCCAGCAGGTCCCTAGCGGGGACCGGGGAGCTGTTTTTT
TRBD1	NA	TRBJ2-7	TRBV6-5	CASRAGQAVTYEQYF	TGTGCCAGCAGAGCAGGACAGGCTGTCACCTACGAGCAGTACTTC
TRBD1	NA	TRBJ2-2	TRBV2	CATTNRDRGTGELFF	TGTGCCACCACCAACCGGGACAGGGGGACCGGGGAGCTGTTTTTT
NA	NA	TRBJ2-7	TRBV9	CASSAGQKSSYEQYF	TGTGCCAGCAGCGCAGGGCAGAAAAGTTCCTACGAGCAGTACTTC
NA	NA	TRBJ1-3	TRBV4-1	CASSQGRRPGNTIYF	TGCGCCAGCAGCCAAGGGAGGCGCCCTGGAAACACCATATATTTT
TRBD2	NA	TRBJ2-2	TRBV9	CASSSSGGTFGGELFF	TGTGCCAGCAGCTCCTCGGGAGGGACTTTCGGGGGGGAGCTGTTTTTT
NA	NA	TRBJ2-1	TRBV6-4	CASSLGLANEQFF	TGTGCCAGCAGTCTTGGCCTAGCCAATGAGCAGTTCTTC